Given below is one T cell receptor (beta chain) in context. Its antigen is still unknown. The record originates from a study of T cells after posttransplantation cyclophosphamide. Assay: immunoSEQ multiplex PCR; the TCRdb copy retains only in-frame clones and omits some. The table lists about 52,000 clones, roughly 94% of them singletons, with 2.5% to 3% in the top ten. Peripheral blood was collected from the related graft donor on the marrow donation day. General study points: Skin or GI-infiltrating T cells shared few TRB sequences with blood. Donor-recipient repertoire similarity was low at 1-2 months, rising over year one. TRB clonality was highly associated with recipient CMV seropositivity and reactivation.

Sequencing input: PBMCs. The sequence was collected from a woman aged 25 to 39 in good health and a related stem cell transplant donor.

CDR3 residues: CASSQDLGGLAGGLSDTQYF. The CDR3 region has the DNA TGTGCCAGCAGCCAAGATCTAGGGGGACTAGCGGGGGGGCTTTCAGATACGCAGTATTTT. The V and J genes are TRBV4-2 and TRBJ2-3, with 16 bases fitting TRBD2. CDR1 LGHNA and CDR2 YNFKEQ come from the germline V gene. J gave up 4 bases and V 0 bases, and 10 bases lay outside the gene matches. CDR3 size: 20 residues.